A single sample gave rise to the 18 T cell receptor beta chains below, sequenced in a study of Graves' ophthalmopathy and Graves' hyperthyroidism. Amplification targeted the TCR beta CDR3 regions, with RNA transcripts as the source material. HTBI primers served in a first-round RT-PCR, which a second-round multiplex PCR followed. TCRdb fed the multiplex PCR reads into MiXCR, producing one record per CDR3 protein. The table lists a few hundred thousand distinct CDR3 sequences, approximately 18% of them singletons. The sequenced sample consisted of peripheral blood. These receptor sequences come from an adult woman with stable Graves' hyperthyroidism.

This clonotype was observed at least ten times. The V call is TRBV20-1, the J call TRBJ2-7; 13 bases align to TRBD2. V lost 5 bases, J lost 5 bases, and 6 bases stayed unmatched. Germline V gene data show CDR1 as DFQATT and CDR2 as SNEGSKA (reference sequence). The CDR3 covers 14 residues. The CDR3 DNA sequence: TGCAGTGCTCCCCCGGGACTAGCGGGAAACGAGCAGTACTTC. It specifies CSAPPGLAGNEQYF.

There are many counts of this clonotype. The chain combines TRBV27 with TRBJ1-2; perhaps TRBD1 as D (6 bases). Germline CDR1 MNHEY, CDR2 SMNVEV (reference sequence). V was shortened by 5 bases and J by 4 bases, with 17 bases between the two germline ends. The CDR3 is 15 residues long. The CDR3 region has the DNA TGTGCCAGCAGTCCCCGACAGGCCCACCTCTATGGCTACACCTTC. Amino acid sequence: CASSPRQAHLYGYTF.

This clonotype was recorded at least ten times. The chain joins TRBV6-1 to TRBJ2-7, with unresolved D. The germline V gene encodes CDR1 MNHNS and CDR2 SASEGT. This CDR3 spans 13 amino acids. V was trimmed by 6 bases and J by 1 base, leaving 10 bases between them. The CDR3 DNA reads TGTGCCAGCAGCTCTAAAGGGTCCTACGAGCAGTACTTC. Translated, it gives CASSSKGSYEQYF.

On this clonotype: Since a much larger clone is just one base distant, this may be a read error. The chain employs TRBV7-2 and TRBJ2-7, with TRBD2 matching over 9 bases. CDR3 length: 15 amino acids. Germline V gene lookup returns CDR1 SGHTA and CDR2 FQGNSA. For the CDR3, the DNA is TGTGCCAGCAGGCCCCCTTTTAGCGGGAGAGGCGAGCAGTGCTTC. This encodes CASRPPFSGRGEQCF.

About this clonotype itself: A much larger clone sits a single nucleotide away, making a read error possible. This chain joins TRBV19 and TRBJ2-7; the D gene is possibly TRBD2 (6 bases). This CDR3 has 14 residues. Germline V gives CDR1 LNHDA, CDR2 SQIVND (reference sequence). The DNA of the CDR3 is TGTGCCAGTAGTAGTAGCGGATATACCTACGAGCAGTGCTTC. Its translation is CASSSSGYTYEQCF.

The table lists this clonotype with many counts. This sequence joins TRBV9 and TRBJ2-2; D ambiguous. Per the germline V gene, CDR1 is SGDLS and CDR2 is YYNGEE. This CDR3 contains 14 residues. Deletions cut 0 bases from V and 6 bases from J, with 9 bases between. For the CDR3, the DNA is TGTGCCAGCAGCGTAGAGGAGTATGCCGGGGAGCTGTTTTTT. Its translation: CASSVEEYAGELFF.

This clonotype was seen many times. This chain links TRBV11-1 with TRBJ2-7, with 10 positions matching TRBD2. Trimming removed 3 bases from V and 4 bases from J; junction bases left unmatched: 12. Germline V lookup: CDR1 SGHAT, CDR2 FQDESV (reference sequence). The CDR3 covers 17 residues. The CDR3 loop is CASSLGTGLARVYEQYF. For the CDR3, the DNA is TGTGCCAGCAGCTTGGGGACGGGACTAGCGAGGGTGTACGAGCAGTACTTC.

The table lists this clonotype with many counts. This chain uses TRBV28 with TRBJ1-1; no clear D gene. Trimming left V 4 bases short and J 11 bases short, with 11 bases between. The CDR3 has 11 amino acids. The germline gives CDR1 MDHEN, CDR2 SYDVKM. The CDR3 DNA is TGTGCCAGCAGTTCATTTTCAACGGCTTTCTTT. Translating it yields CASSSFSTAFF. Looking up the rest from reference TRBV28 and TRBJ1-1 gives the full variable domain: DVKVTQSSRYLVKRTGEKVFLECVQDMDHENMFWYRQDPGLGLRLIYFSYDVKMKEKGDIPEGYSVSREKKERFSLILESASTNQTSMYLCASSSFSTAFFGQGTRLTVV.

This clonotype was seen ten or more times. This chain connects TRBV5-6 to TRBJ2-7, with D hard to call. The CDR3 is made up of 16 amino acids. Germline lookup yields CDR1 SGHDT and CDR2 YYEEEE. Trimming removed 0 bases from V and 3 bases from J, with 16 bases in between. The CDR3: CASSLAGSSGIYEQYF. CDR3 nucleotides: TGTGCCAGCAGCTTGGCCGGGTCGAGTGGGATCTACGAGCAGTACTTC.

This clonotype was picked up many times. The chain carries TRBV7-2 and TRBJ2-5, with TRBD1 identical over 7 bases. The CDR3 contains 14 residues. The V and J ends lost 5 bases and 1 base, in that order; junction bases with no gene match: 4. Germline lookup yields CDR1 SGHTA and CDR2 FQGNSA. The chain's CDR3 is CASSRGTVQETQYF. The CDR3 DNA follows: TGTGCCAGCAGCCGAGGGACAGTCCAAGAGACCCAGTACTTC.

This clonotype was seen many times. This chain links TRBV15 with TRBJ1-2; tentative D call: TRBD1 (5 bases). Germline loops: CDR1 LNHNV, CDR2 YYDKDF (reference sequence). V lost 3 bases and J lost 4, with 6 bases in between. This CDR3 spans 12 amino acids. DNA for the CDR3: TGTGCCACCAGCAGGGACACCTATGGCTACACCTTC. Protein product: CATSRDTYGYTF.

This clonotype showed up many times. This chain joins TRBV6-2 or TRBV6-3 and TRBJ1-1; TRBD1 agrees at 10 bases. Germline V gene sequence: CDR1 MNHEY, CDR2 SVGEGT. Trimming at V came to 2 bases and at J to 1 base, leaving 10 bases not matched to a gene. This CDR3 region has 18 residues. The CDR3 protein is CASSYDTERQGANTEAFF. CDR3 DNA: TGTGCCAGCAGTTACGATACTGAGAGACAGGGGGCGAACACTGAAGCTTTCTTT.

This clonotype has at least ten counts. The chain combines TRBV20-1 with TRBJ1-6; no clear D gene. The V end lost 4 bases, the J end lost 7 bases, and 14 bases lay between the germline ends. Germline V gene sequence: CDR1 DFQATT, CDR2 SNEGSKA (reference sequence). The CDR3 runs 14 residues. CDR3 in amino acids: CSATPSTRNSPLHF. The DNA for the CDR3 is TGCAGTGCTACCCCGAGTACCAGGAATTCACCCCTCCACTTT.

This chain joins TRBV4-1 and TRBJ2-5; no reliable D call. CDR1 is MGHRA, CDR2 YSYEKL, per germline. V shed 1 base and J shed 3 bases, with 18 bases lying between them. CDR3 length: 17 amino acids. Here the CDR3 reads CASSQAQIPQFEETQYF. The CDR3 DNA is TGCGCCAGCAGCCAAGCACAGATTCCCCAGTTTGAAGAGACCCAGTACTTC.

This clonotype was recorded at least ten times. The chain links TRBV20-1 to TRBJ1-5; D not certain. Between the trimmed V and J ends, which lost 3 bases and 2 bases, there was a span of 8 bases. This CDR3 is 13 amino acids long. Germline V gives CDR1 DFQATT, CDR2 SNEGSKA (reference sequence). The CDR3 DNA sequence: TGCAGTGCTAGTGGTTATGGCAATCAGCCCCAGCATTTT. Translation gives CSASGYGNQPQHF.

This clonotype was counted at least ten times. CDR3 protein: CASSRRTEAFF. Written as DNA, the CDR3 is TGTGCCAGCAGTAGAAGGACTGAAGCTTTCTTT. The chain is built from TRBV12-3 or TRBV12-4 and TRBJ1-1; D is ambiguous. V lost 5 bases and J 5 bases, leaving 6 bases between the germline ends. The CDR3 runs 11 residues.

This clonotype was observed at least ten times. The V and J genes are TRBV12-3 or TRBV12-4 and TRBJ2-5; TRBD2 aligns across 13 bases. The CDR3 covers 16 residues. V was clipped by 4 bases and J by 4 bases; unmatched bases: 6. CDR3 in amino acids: CASSSPGLAGRETQYF. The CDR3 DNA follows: TGTGCCAGCAGTTCCCCGGGACTAGCGGGAAGAGAGACCCAGTACTTC.

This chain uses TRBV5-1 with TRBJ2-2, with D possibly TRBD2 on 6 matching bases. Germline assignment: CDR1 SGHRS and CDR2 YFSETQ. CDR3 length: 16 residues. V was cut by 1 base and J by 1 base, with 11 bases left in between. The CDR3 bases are TGCGCCAGCAGCTTGATGGGACTCAGGAACACCGGGGAGCTGTTTTTT. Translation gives CASSLMGLRNTGELFF.